This T cell receptor beta chain was found in a study of cytomegalovirus exposure and HLA in healthy donors. Here immunoSEQ multiplex PCR was the method, and the copy in TCRdb shows in-frame clones only, minus some. The sample includes about 160,000 clones, about nine tenths of them seen just once. CDR3 size: 15 residues. In germline, CDR1 is LNHDA, CDR2 SQIVND (reference sequence). The V and J ends lost 6 bases and 7 bases, in that order; junction bases with no gene match: 14. Sequenced sample: PBMCs. The chain couples TRBV19 to TRBJ1-1; 7 positions match TRBD1. The TCR sequence derives from a woman in her 30s in good health and CMV-seronegative. The DNA for the CDR3 is TGTGCCAGTAGCCCCAACAGGGGCCGGTATGGTGAAGCTTTCTTT. Residues: CASSPNRGRYGEAFF.